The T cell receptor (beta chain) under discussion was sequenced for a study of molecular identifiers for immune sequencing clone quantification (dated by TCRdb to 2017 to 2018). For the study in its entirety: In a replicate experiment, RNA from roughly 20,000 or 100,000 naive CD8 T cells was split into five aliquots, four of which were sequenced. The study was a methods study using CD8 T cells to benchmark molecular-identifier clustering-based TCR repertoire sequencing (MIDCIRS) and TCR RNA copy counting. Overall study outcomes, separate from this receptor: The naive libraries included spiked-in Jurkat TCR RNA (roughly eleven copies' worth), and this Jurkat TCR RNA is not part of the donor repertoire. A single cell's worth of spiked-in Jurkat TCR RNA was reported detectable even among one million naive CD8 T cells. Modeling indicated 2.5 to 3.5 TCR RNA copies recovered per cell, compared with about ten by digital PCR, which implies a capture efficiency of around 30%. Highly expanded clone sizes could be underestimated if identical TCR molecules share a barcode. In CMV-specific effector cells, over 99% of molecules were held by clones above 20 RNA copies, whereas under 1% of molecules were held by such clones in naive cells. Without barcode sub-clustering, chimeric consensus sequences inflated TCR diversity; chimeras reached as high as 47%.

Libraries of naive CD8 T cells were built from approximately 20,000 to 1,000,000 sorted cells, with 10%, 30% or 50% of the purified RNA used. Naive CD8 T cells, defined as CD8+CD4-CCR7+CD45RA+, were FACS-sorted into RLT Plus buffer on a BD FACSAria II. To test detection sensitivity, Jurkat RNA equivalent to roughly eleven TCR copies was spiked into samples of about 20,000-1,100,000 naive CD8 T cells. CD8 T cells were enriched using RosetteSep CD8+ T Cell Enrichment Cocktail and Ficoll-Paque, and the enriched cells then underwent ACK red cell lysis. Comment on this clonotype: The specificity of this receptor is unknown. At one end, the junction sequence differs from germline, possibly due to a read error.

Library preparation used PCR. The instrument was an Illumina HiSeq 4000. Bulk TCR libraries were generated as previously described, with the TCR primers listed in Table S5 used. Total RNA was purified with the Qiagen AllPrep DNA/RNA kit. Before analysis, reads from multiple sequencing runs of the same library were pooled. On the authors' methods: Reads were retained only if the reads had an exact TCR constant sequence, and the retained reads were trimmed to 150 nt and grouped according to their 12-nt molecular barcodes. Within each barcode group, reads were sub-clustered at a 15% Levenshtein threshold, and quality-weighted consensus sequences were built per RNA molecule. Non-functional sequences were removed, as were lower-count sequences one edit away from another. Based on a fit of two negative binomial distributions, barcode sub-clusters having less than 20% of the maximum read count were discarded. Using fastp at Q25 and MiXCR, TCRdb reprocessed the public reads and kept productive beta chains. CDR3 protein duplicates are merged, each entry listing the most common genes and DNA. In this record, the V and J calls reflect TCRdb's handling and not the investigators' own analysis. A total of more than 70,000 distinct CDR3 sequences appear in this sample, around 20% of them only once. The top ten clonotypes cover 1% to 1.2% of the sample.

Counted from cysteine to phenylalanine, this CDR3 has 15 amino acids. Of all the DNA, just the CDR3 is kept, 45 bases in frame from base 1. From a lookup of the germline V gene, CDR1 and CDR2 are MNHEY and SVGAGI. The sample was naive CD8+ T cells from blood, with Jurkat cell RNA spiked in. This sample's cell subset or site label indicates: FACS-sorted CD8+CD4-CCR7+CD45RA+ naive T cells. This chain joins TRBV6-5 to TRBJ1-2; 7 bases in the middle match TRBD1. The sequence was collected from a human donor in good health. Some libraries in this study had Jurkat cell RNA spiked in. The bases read TGTGCCAGCAGTCTCCAGACAGGGACTAACTATGGCCACACCTTC. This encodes CASSLQTGTNYGHTF.